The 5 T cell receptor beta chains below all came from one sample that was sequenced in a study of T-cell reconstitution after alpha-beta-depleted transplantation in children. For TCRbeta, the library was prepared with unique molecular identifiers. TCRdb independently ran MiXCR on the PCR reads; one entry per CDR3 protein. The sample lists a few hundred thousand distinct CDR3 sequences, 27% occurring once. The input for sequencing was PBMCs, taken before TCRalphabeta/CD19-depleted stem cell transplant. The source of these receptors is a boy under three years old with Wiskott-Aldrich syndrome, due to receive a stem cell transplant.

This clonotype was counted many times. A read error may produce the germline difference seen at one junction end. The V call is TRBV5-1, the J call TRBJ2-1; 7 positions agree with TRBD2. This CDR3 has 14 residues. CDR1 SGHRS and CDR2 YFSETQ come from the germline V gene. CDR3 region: CASSLGGGYNEQFF. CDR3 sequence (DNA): TGTGCCAGCAGTTTGGGGGGGGGTTACAATGAGCAGTTCTTC.

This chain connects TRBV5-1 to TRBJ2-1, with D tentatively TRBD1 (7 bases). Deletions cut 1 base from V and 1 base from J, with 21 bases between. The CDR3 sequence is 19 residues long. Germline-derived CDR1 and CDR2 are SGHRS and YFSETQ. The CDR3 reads CASSLTGVKWAGSYNEQFF. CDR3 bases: TGCGCCAGCAGCTTGACAGGGGTCAAGTGGGCGGGATCCTACAATGAGCAGTTCTTC.

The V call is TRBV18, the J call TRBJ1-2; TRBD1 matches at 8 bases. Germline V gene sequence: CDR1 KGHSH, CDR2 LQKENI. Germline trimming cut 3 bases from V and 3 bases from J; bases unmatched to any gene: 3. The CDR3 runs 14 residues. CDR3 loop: CASSPMTGDYGYTF. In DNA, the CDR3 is TGTGCCAGCTCACCGATGACAGGGGACTATGGCTACACCTTC.

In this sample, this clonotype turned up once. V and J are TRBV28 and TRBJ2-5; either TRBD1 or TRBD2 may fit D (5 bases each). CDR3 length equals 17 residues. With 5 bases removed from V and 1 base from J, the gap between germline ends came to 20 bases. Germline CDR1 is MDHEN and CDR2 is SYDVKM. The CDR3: CASSGDRAGKSQETQYF. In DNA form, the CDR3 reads TGTGCCAGCAGTGGGGACCGGGCAGGGAAAAGCCAAGAGACCCAGTACTTC. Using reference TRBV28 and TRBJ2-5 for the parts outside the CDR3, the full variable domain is DVKVTQSSRYLVKRTGEKVFLECVQDMDHENMFWYRQDPGLGLRLIYFSYDVKMKEKGDIPEGYSVSREKKERFSLILESASTNQTSMYLCASSGDRAGKSQETQYFGPGTRLLVL.

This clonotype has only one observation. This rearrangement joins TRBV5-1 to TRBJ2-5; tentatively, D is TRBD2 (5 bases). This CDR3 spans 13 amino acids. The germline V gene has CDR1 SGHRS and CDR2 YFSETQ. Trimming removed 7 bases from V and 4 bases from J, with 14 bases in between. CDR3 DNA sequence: TGCGCCAGCTCACGCGGGCTTCGAGAGACCCAGTACTTC. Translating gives CASSRGLRETQYF.